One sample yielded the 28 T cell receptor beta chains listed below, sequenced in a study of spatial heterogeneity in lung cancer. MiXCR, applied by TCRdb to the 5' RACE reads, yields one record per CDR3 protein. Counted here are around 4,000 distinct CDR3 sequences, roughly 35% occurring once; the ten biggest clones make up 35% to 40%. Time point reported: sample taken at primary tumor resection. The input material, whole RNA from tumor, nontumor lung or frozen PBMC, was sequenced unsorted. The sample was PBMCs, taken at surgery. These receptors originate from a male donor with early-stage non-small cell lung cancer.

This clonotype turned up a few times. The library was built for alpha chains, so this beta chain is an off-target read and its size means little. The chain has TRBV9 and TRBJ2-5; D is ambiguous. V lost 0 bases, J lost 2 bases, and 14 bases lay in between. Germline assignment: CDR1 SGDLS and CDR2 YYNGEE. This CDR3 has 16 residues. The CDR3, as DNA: TGTGCCAGCAGCGTAGCTACGGCAGCTCCGCAAGAGACCCAGTACTTC. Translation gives CASSVATAAPQETQYF.

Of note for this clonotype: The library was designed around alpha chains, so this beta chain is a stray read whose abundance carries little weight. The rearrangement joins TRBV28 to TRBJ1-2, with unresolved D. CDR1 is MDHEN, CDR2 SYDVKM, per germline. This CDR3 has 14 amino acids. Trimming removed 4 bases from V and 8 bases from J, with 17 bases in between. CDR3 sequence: CASSSLDRKRGYTF. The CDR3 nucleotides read TGTGCCAGCAGTTCCCTTGACCGAAAAAGGGGCTACACCTTC.

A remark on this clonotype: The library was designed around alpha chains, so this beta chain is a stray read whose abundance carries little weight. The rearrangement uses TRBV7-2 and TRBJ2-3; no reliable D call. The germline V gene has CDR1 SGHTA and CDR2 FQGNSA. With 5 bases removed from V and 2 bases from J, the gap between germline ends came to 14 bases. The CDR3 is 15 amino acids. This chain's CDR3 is CASSRLDSYTDTQYF. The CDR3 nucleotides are TGTGCCAGCAGCCGGCTCGACTCGTACACAGATACGCAGTATTTT.

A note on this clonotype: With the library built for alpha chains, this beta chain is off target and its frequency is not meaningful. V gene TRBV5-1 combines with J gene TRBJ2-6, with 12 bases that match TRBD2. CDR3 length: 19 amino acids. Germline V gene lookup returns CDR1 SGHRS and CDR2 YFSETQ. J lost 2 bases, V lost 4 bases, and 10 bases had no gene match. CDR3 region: CASSPQTLAGGAGANVLTF. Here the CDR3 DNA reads TGCGCCAGCAGCCCACAAACACTAGCGGGAGGAGCTGGGGCCAACGTCCTGACTTTC.

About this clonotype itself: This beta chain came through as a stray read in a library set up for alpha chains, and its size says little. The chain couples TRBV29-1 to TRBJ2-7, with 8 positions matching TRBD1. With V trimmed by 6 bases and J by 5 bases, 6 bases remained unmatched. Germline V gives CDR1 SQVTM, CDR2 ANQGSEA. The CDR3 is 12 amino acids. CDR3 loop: CSVDRVGNEQYF. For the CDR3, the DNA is TGCAGCGTGGACAGGGTCGGGAACGAGCAGTACTTC.

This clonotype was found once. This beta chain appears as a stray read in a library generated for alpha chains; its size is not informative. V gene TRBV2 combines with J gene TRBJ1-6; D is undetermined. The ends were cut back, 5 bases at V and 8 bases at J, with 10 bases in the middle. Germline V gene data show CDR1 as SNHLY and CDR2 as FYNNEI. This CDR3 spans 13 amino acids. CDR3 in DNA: TGTGCCAGCAGTAACCGATGGGATTCACCCCTCCACTTT. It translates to CASSNRWDSPLHF. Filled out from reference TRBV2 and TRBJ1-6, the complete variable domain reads EPEVTQTPSHQVTQMGQEVILRCVPISNHLYFYWYRQILGQKVEFLVSFYNNEISEKSEIFDDQFSVERPDGSNFTLKIRSTKLEDSAMYFCASSNRWDSPLHFGNGTRLTVT.

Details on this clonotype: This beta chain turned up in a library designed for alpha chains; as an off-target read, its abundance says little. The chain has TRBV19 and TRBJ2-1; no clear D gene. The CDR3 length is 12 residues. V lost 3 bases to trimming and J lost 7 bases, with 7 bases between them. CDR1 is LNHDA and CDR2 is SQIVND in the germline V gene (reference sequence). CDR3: CASSMDGNEQFF. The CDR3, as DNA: TGTGCCAGTAGTATGGATGGAAATGAGCAGTTCTTC. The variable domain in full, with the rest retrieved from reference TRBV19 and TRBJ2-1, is DGGITQSPKYLFRKEGQNVTLSCEQNLNHDAMYWYRQDPGQGLRLIYYSQIVNDFQKGDIAEGYSVSREKKESFPLTVTSAQKNPTAFYLCASSMDGNEQFFGPGTRLTVL.

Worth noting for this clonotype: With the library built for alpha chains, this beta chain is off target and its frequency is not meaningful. CDR3 amino acids: CSASQGWAQETQYF. The DNA of the CDR3 is TGCAGTGCTAGCCAGGGGTGGGCTCAAGAGACCCAGTACTTC. This sequence joins TRBV20-1 and TRBJ2-5, with D tentatively TRBD1 (6 bases). V gave up 3 bases and J gave up 2 bases, with 13 bases separating them. The CDR3 contains 14 residues. Germline V lookup: CDR1 DFQATT, CDR2 SNEGSKA (reference sequence).

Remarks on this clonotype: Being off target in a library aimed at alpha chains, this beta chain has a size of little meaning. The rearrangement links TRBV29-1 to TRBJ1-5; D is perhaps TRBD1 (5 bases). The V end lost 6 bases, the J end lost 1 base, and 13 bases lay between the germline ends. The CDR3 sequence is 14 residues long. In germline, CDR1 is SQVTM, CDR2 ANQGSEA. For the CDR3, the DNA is TGCAGCGTCCGAATCGGGGGGAGCAATCAGCCCCAGCATTTT. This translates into CSVRIGGSNQPQHF.

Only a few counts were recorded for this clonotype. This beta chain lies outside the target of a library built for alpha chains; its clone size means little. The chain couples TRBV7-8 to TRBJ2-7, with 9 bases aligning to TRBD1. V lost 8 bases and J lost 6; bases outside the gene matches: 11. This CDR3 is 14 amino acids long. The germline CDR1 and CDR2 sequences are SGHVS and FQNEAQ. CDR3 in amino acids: CASFRGTGSPEQYF. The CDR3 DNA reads TGTGCCAGCTTCCGTGGGACAGGGTCCCCCGAGCAGTACTTC.

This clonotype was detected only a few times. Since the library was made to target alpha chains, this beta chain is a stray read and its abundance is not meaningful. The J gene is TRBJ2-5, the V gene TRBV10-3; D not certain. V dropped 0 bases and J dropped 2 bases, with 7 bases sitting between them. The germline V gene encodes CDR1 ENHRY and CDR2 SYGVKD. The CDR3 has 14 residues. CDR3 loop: CAISESRSQETQYF. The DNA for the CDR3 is TGTGCCATCAGTGAGTCGAGGTCACAAGAGACCCAGTACTTC.

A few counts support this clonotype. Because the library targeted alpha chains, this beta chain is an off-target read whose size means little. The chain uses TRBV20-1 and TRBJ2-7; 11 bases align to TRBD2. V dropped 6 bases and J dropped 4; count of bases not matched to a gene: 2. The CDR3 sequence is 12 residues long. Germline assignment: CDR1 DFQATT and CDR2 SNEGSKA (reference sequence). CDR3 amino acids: CSATSGKYEQYF. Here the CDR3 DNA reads TGCAGTGCGACTAGCGGGAAATACGAGCAGTACTTC.

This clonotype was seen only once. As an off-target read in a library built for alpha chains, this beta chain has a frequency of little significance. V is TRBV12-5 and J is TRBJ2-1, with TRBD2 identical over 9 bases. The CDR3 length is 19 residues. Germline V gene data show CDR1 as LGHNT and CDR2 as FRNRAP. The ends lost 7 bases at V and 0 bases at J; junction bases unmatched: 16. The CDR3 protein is CASASRREGLMSSYNEQFF. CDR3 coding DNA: TGTGCTAGTGCCTCCCGGCGGGAGGGCCTTATGAGCTCCTACAATGAGCAGTTCTTC.

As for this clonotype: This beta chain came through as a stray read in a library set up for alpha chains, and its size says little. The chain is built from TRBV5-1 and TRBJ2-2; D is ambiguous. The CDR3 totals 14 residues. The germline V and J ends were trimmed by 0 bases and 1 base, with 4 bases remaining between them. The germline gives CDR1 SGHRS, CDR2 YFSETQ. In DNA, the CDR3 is TGCGCCAGCAGCTTGGATGGGAACACCGGGGAGCTGTTTTTT. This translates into CASSLDGNTGELFF.

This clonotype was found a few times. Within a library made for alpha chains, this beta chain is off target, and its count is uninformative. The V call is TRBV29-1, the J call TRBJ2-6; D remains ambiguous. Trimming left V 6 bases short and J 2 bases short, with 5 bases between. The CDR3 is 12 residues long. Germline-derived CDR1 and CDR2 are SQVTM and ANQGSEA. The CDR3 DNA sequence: TGCAGCGTCGATACTGGGGCCAACGTCCTGACTTTC. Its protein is CSVDTGANVLTF.

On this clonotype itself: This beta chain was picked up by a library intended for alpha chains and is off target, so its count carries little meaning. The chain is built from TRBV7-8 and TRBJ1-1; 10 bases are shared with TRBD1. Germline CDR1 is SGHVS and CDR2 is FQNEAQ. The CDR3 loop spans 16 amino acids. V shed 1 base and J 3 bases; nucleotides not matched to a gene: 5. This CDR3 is CASSLVSGQGYTEAFF. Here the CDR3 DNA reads TGTGCCAGCAGCTTAGTTTCGGGACAGGGGTACACTGAAGCTTTCTTT.

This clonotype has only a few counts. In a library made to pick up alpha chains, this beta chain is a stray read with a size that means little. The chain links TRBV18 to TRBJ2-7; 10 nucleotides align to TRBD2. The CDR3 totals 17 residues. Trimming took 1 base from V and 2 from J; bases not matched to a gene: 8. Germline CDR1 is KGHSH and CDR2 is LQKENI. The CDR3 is CASSPRVAGGRTYEQYF. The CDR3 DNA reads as TGTGCCAGCTCACCACGGGTAGCGGGAGGACGAACCTACGAGCAGTACTTC. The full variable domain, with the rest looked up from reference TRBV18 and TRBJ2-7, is NAGVMQNPRHLVRRRGQEARLRCSPMKGHSHVYWYRQLPEEGLKFMVYLQKENIIDESGMPKERFSAEFPKEGPSILRIQQVVRGDSAAYFCASSPRVAGGRTYEQYFGPGTRLTVT.

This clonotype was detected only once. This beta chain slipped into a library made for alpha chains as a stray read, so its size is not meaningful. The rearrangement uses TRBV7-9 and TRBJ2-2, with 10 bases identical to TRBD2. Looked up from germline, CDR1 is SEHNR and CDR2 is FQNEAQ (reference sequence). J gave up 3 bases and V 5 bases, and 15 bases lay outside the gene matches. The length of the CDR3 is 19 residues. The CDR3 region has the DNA TGTGCCAGCAGCCCGGGGAGTCTAGCGGGAGAGCGGGACACCGGGGAGCTGTTTTTT. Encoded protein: CASSPGSLAGERDTGELFF.

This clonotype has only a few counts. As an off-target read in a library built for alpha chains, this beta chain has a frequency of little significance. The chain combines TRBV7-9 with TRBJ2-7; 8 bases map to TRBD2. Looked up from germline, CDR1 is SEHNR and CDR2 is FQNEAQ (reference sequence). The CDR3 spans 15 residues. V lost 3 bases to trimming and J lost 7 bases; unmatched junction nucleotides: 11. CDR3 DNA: TGTGCCAGCAGCTTTGGGACTAGGAGTTGGGAAGAGCAGTACTTC. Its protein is CASSFGTRSWEEQYF.

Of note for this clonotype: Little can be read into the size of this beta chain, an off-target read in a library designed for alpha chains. The CDR3 spells CSVERGAETQYF. The CDR3 nucleotides are TGCAGCGTTGAGAGGGGTGCGGAGACCCAGTACTTC. J is TRBJ2-5 and V is TRBV29-1; D is perhaps TRBD1 or TRBD2 (5 bases each). Germline lookup yields CDR1 SQVTM and CDR2 ANQGSEA. The CDR3 is 12 amino acids. V gave up 3 bases and J gave up 5 bases, with 10 bases separating them.

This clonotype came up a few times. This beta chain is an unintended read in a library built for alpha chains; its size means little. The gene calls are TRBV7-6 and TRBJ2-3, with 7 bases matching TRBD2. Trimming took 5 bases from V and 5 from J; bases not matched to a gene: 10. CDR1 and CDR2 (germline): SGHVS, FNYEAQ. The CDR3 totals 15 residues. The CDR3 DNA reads TGTGCCAGCAGCCGCACGAGGGAGGGATTAGATACGCAGTATTTT. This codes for CASSRTREGLDTQYF. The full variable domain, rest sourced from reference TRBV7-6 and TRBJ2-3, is GAGVSQSPRYKVTKRGQDVALRCDPISGHVSLYWYRQALGQGPEFLTYFNYEAQQDKSGLPNDRFSAERPEGSISTLTIQRTEQRDSAMYRCASSRTREGLDTQYFGPGTRLTVL.

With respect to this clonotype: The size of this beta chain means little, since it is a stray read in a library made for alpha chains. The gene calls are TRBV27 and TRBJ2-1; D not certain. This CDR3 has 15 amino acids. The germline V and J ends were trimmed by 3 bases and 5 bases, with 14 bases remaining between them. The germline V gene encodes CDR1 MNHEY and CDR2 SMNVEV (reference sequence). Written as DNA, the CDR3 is TGTGCCAGCAGTTTTCGCATTTTTCCCAACAATGAGCAGTTCTTC. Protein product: CASSFRIFPNNEQFF.

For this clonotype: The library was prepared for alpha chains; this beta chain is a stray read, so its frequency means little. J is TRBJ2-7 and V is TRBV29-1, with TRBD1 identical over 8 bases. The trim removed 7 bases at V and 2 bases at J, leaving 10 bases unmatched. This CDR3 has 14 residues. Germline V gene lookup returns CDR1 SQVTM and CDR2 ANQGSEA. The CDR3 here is CSAGQGVSPYEQYF. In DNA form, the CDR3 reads TGCAGCGCCGGACAGGGAGTCTCTCCCTACGAGCAGTACTTC.

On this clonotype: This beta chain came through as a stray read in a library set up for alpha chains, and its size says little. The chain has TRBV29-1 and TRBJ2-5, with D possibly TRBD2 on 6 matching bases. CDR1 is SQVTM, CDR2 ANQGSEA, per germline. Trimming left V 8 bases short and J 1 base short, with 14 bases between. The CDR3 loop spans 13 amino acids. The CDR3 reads CSHTGAIQETQYF. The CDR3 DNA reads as TGCAGCCACACGGGAGCTATCCAAGAGACCCAGTACTTC. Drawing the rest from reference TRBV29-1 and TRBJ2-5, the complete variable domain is SAVISQKPSRDICQRGTSLTIQCQVDSQVTMMFWYRQQPGQSLTLIATANQGSEATYESGFVIDKFPISRPNLTFSTLTVSNMSPEDSSIYLCSHTGAIQETQYFGPGTRLLVL.

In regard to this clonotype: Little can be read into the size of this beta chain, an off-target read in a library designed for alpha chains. This CDR3 reads CASTRNVAGVETQYF. CDR3 DNA sequence: TGTGCCAGCACCCGAAACGTAGCGGGAGTGGAGACCCAGTACTTC. The V gene is TRBV12-3 or TRBV12-4, the J gene TRBJ2-5, with 9 positions matching TRBD2. The V gene end was trimmed by 7 bases and the J gene end by 5 bases; junction bases not matched to a gene: 11. The CDR3 spans 15 residues.

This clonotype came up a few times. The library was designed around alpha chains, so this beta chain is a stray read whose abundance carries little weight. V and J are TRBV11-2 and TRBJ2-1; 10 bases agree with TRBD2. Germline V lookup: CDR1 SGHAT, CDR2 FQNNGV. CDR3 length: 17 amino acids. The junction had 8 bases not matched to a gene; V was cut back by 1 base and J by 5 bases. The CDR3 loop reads CASSLGSLGLANNEQFF. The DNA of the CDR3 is TGTGCCAGCAGCTTAGGGTCCTTGGGACTAGCGAACAATGAGCAGTTCTTC.

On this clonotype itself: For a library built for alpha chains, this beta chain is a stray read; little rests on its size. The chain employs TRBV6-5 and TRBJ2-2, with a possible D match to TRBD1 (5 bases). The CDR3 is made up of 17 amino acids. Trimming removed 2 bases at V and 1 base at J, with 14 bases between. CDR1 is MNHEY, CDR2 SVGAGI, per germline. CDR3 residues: CASSYDSAGLNTGELFF. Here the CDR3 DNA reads TGTGCCAGCAGTTACGATTCTGCAGGGTTGAACACCGGGGAGCTGTTTTTT.

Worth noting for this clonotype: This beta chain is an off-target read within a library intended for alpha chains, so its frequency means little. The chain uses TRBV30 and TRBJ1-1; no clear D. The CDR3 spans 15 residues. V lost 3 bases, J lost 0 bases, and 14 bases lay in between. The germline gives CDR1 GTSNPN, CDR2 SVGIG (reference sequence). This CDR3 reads CAWRGRGGMNTEAFF. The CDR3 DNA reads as TGTGCCTGGAGAGGTCGGGGAGGTATGAACACTGAAGCTTTCTTT.